This TCR beta chain was recorded in a study of Graves' ophthalmopathy and Graves' hyperthyroidism. Per germline, CDR1 SGHAT and CDR2 FQNNGV. CDR3 length: 12 residues. V was clipped by 9 bases and J by 2 bases, with 10 bases between them. The authors amplified TCR beta CDR3 regions, and they did so from RNA transcripts for repertoire sequencing. HTBI-primed first-round RT-PCR preceded second-round multiplex PCR. TCRdb fed the multiplex PCR reads into MiXCR, producing one record per CDR3 protein. The table lists about 210,000 distinct CDR3 sequences, roughly 27% of them singletons, with around 10% in the top ten. For donors with ophthalmopathy, the disease showed moderate-to-severe activity, reached CAS ≥3 and NOSPECS ≥4, and had lasted under 3 months.

The sequenced material came from peripheral blood. This receptor was taken from a man in his fifties or sixties with Graves' ophthalmopathy. The V and J genes are TRBV11-2 and TRBJ1-1; D is possibly TRBD1 (6 bases). The CDR3 loop is CASRQANTEAFF. CDR3 nucleotides: TGTGCCAGTCGACAGGCCAACACTGAAGCTTTCTTT.